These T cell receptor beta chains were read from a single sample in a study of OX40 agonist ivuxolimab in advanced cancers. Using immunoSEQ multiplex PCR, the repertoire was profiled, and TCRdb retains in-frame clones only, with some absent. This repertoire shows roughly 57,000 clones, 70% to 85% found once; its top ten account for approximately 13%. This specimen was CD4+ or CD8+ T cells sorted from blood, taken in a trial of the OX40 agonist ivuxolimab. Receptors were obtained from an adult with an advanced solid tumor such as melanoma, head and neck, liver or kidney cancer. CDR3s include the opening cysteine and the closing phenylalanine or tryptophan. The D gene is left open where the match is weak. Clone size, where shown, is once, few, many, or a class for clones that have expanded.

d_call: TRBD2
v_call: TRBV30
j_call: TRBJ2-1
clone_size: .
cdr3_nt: TGTGCCCTGCGGACTAGCCGTTACAATGAGCAGTTCTTC
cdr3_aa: CALRTSRYNEQFF

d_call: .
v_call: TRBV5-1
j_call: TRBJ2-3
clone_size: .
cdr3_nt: TGCGCCAGCAGCTTGGTTGGGACGGATAGCACAGATACGCAGTATTTT
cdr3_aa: CASSLVGTDSTDTQYF

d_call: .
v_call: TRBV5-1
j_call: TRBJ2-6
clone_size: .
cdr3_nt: TGCGCCAGCAGCTTAACCGTCTCTGGGGCCAACGTCCTGACTTTC
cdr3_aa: CASSLTVSGANVLTF

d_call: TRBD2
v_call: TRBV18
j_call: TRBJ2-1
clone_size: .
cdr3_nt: TGTGCCAGCTCACCACTAGCGGGGGCCAACTCCTACAATGAGCAGTTCTTC
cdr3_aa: CASSPLAGANSYNEQFF

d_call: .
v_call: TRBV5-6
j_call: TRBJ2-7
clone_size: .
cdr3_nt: TGTGCCAGCAGCTTAGGGGGAGGCACTTACGAGCAGTACTTC
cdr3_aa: CASSLGGGTYEQYF

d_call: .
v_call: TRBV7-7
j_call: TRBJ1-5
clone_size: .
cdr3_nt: TGTGCCACCGGAGGTTTGAGAGATCAGCCCCAGCATTTT
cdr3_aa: CATGGLRDQPQHF

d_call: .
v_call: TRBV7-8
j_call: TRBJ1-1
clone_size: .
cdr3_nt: TGTGCCAGCAGCTTTGGGCAGACGAACACTGAAGCTTTCTTT
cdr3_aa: CASSFGQTNTEAFF

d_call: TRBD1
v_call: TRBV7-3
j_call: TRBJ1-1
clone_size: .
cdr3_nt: TGTGCCAGCAGCCCCAAACCGGGACAGAGATCCACTGAAGCTTTCTTT
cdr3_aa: CASSPKPGQRSTEAFF

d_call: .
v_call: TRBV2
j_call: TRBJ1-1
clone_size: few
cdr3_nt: TGTGCCAGCACCTTATACATGAACACTGAAGCTTTCTTT
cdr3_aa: CASTLYMNTEAFF

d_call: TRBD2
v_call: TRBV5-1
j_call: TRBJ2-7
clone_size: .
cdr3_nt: TGCGCCAGCAGCCTTGGGGGACTAGGTGGGAGCGAGCAGTACTTC
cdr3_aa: CASSLGGLGGSEQYF

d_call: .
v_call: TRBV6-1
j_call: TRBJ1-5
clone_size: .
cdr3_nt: TGTGCCAGCAGTAACAGGGATCAGCCCCAGCATTTT
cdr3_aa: CASSNRDQPQHF

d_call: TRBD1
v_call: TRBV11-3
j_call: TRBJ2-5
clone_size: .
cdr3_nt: TGTGCCAGCAGCCGCCGGACAGGGGGCGATGAGACCCAGTACTTC
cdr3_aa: CASSRRTGGDETQYF

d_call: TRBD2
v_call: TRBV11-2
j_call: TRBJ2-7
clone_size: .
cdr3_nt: TGTGCCAGCAGCTTAGGCGGGACTAGCGGGAGGATCTCCTACGAGCAGTACTTC
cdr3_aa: CASSLGGTSGRISYEQYF

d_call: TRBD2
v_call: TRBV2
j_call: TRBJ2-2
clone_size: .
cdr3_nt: TGTGCCACCGGGGGGGGATTGAACACCGGGGAGCTGTTTTTT
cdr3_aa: CATGGGLNTGELFF

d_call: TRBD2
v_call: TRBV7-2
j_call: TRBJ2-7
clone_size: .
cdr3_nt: TGTGCCAGCAGCTTAGGGGGGTATAGCGGGAGCGAGCAGTACTTC
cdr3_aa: CASSLGGYSGSEQYF

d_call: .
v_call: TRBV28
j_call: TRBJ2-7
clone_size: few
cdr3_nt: TGTGCCAGCAGTTTAGGAGGGAGAGTTTACGAGCAGTACTTC
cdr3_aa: CASSLGGRVYEQYF

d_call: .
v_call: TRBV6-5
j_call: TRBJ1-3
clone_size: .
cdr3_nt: TGTGCCAGCAGTCCCCAGACAGGCTCTGGAAACACCATATATTTT
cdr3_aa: CASSPQTGSGNTIYF

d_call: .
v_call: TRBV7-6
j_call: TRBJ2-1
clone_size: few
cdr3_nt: TGTGCCAGCAGCTTAGCGATCTCCTACAATGAGCAGTTCTTC
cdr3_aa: CASSLAISYNEQFF

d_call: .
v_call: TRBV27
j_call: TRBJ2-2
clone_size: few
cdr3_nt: TGTGCCAGCAGTACGTATCGAACAGGGCGGATCGGGGAGCTGTTTTTT
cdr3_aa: CASSTYRTGRIGELFF

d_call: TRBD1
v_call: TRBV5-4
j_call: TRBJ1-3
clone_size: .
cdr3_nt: TGTGCCAGCAGCTTAACGACAGGGTCAACTGGAAACACCATATATTTT
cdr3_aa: CASSLTTGSTGNTIYF

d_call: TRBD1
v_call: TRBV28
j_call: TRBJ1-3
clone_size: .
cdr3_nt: TGTGCCAGCAGTCTACAGGGGGCTGGAAACACCATATATTTT
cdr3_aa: CASSLQGAGNTIYF

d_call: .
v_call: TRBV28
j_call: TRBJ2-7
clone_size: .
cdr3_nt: TGTGCCAGCAGTTCATCTAACCAGGAAGGGGGTTTC
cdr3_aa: CASSSSNQEGGF

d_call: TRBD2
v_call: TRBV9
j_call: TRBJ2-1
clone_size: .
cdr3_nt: TGTGCCAGCACGCGGACTAGCGGGAGCAATGAGCAGTTCTTC
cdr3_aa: CASTRTSGSNEQFF

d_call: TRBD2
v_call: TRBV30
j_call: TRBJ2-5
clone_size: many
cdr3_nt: TGTGCCTGGAGGGTGACTAGCGTATCGACCCAGTACTTC
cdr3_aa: CAWRVTSVSTQYF

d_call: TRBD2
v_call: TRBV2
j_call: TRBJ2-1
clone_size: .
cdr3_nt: TGTGCCAGCAGTCTTCTAGCGGGAGCCGCTGAGCAGTTCTTC
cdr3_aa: CASSLLAGAAEQFF

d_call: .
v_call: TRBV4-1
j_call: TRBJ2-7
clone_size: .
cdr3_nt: TGCGCCAGCAGCCAAGCGGAGTTTAGTGCCTACGAGCAGTACTTC
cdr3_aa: CASSQAEFSAYEQYF

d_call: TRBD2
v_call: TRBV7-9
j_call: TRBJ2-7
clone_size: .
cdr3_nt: TGTGCCAGCAGTCGTTCTAGCGGGAGCGGCGAGCAGTACTTC
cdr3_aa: CASSRSSGSGEQYF

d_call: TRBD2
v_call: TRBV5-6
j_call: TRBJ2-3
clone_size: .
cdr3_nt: TGTGCCAGCAGCTTGGACGGGAGGGCCCCTGGCACGCAGTATTTT
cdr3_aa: CASSLDGRAPGTQYF

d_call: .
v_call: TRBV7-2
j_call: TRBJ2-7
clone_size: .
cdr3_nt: TGTGCCAGCAGCTCCACAGGCTACGAGCAGTACTTC
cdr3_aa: CASSSTGYEQYF

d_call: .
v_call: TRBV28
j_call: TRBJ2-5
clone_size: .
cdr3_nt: TGTGCCAGCAATCGGAACCGCCTACGAGAGACCCAGTACTTC
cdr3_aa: CASNRNRLRETQYF

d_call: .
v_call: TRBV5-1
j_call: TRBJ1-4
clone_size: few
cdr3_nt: TGCGCCAGCAGCTTCGGGGCTAATGAAAAACTGTTTTTT
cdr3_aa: CASSFGANEKLFF

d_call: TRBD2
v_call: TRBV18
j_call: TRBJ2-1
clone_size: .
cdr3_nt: TGTGCCAGCTCACCCCAAGGGGGGACTAGCGGCTACAATGAGCAGTTCTTC
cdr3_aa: CASSPQGGTSGYNEQFF

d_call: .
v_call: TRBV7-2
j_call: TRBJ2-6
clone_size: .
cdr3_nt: TGTGCCAGCAGCTTAGTCGGAGGGACCTCTGGGGCCAACGTCCTGACTTTC
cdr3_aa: CASSLVGGTSGANVLTF

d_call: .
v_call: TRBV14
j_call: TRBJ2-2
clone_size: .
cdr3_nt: TGTGCCAGCAGCCGCAGACTAGCCGGGGAGCTGTTTTTT
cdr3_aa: CASSRRLAGELFF

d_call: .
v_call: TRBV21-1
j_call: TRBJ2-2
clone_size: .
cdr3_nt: TGTGCCAGCAGCCCAATAGCCGCGATGGGGGAGTTAAAGAACACCGGGGAGCTGTTTTTT
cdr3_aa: CASSPIAAMGELKNTGELFF

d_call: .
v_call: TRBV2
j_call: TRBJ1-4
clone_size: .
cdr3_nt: TGTGCCAGCGCCCCTGCCAGGGCCGCGTCGGGTGGCCAACTGTTTTTT
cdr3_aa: CASAPARAASGGQLFF

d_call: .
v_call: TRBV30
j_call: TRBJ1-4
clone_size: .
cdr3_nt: TGTGCCTGGAGCTCGCAGCCCGCGGAAAAACTGTTTTTT
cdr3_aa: CAWSSQPAEKLFF

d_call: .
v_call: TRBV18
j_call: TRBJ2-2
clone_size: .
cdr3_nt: TGTGCCAGCTCCCCAGCGGTAAACACCGGGGAGCTGTTTTTT
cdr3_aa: CASSPAVNTGELFF

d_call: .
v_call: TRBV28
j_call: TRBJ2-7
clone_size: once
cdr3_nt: TGTGCCAGCAGTCTCACCTACGAGCAGTACTTC
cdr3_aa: CASSLTYEQYF

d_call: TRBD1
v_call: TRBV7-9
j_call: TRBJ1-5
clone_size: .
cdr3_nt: TGTGCCAGCAGCGCCGACAGGGGAGGGCGCAATCAGCCCCAGCATTTT
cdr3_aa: CASSADRGGRNQPQHF

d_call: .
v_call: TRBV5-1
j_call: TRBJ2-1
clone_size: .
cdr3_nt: TGCGCCAGCAGCTCCGGGACTCGGGCCTACAATGAGCAGTTCTTC
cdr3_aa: CASSSGTRAYNEQFF

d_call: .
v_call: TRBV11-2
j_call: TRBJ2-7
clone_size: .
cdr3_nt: TGTGCCAGCAGGATATGGGACGAGCAGTACTTC
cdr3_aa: CASRIWDEQYF

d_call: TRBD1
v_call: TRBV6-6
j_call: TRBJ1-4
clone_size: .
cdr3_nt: TGTGCCAGCAGTGACAGGGGGCTGACTAATGAAAAACTGTTTTTT
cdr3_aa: CASSDRGLTNEKLFF

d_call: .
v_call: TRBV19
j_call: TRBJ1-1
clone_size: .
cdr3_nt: TGTGCCAGTAGTGCCCTTAGTGGCACTGAAGCTTTCTTT
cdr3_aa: CASSALSGTEAFF

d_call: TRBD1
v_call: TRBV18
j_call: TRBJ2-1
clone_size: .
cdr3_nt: TGTGCCAGCTCCCCAGGGGGCCCCTACAATGAGCAGTTCTTC
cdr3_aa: CASSPGGPYNEQFF

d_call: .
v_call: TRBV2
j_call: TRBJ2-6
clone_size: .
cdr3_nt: TGTGCCAGCAGATCGCAGGCTGCTGGGGCCAACGTCCTGACTTTC
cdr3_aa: CASRSQAAGANVLTF

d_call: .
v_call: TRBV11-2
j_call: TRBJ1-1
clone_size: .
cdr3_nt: TGTGCCAGCAGCTTACCAGGGGCAACTGAAGCTTTCTTT
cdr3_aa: CASSLPGATEAFF

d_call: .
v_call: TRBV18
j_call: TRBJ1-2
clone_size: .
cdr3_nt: TGTGCCAGCTCACCCCTCGGTGATGGCTACACCTTC
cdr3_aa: CASSPLGDGYTF

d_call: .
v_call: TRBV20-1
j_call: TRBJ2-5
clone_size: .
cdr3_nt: TGCAGTGCTAGAGATGGCAAGACCCAGTACTTC
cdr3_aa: CSARDGKTQYF

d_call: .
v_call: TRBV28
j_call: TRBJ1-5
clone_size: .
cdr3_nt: TGTGCCAGCAGTTTAGTTACGTGGGGTCAGCCCCAGCATTTT
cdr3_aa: CASSLVTWGQPQHF

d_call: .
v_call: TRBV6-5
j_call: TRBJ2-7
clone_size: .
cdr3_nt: TGTGCCAGCAGCACTACGGGACTCTCCGCCTACGAGCAGTACTTC
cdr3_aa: CASSTTGLSAYEQYF